These 27 T cell receptor beta chains were all obtained from the same sample, sequenced in a study of regulatory T cells in long-lasting Graves disease. Sample time point: persistent/refractory GD, antithyroid drugs over 5 years with positive TRAb. The authors made the TCR library using RNA they extracted from PBMCs. Libraries of TCR beta came from iRepertoire HTBI primers plus Arm-PCR of CDR3 regions. TCRdb processed the multiplex PCR reads anew with MiXCR; each CDR3 protein has one entry. The table shows 300,000 to 350,000 distinct CDR3 sequences, with around 20% occurring only once. The sample was peripheral blood mononuclear cells (PBMCs), taken when the disease was refractory, from a patient treated with antithyroid drugs. All receptors derive from a female donor with Graves disease.

This clonotype was recorded many times. The V and J genes are TRBV5-1 and TRBJ1-6, with 8 bases identical to TRBD1. The CDR3 loop spans 15 amino acids. Germline values: CDR1 SGHRS, CDR2 YFSETQ. J lost 9 bases, V lost 0 bases, and 5 bases had no gene match. The CDR3 reads CASSLASGGGSPLHF. The CDR3, as DNA: TGCGCCAGCAGCTTGGCCTCAGGGGGCGGTTCACCCCTCCACTTT.

The chain joins TRBV28 to TRBJ2-1; D is ambiguous. The CDR3 contains 15 residues. The germline V gene encodes CDR1 MDHEN and CDR2 SYDVKM. The V end lost 3 bases, the J end lost 1 base, and 10 bases lay between the germline ends. The CDR3 bases are TGTGCCAGCAGTTTGAAGGGTGGGTCCTACAATGAGCAGTTCTTC. Translated: CASSLKGGSYNEQFF.

The sample holds many counts of this clonotype. This chain connects TRBV20-1 to TRBJ1-2; a weak D match, TRBD1 (6 bases). V gave up 4 bases and J gave up 2 bases, with 8 bases separating them. The germline V gene has CDR1 DFQATT and CDR2 SNEGSKA (reference sequence). The CDR3 is 12 residues long. CDR3 region: CSATGTNYGYTF. The CDR3, as DNA: TGCAGTGCTACCGGGACAAACTATGGCTACACCTTC.

V usage is TRBV7-3 and J usage is TRBJ2-2; D unclear. Germline CDR1 SGHTA, CDR2 FQGTGA. Deletions cut 6 bases from V and 7 bases from J, with 15 bases between. CDR3 length equals 14 residues. Here the CDR3 DNA reads TGTGCCAGCAGACCCCTTCTTATAGTCGGGGAGCTGTTTTTT. This gives the protein CASRPLLIVGELFF.

This clonotype has at least ten counts. The DNA of the CDR3 is TGTGCCTGGAGTGACTCGAAACGACAGATGAACACTGAAGCTTTCTTT. Amino acid sequence: CAWSDSKRQMNTEAFF. The rearrangement uses TRBV30 and TRBJ1-1; weak D call: TRBD1 (5 bases). The germline V and J ends were trimmed by 1 base and 0 bases, with 15 bases remaining between them. Germline assignment: CDR1 GTSNPN and CDR2 SVGIG (reference sequence). The CDR3 spans 16 residues.

This chain links TRBV5-6 with TRBJ2-7, with TRBD1 as a possible D gene (5 bases). CDR1 SGHDT and CDR2 YYEEEE come from the germline V gene. Between the trimmed V and J ends, which lost 2 bases and 2 bases, there was a span of 8 bases. CDR3 size: 13 residues. Written as DNA, the CDR3 is TGTGCCAGCAGCTTTGGGGCCACCTACGAGCAGTACTTC. Residues: CASSFGATYEQYF.

In its sample, this clonotype was seen a few times. The chain employs TRBV7-9 and TRBJ1-4; 7 positions match TRBD1. The V gene end was trimmed by 4 bases and the J gene end by 7 bases; junction bases not matched to a gene: 18. The CDR3 length is 18 residues. CDR1 is SEHNR and CDR2 is FQNEAQ in the germline V gene (reference sequence). The CDR3 is CASSWRPGTVGRGEKLFF. The CDR3 DNA reads TGTGCCAGCAGCTGGCGGCCCGGGACAGTCGGGCGTGGTGAAAAACTGTTTTTT. Full variable domain (missing parts from reference TRBV7-9 and TRBJ1-4): DTGVSQNPRHKITKRGQNVTFRCDPISEHNRLYWYRQTLGQGPEFLTYFQNEAQLEKSRLLSDRFSAERPKGSFSTLEIQRTEQGDSAMYLCASSWRPGTVGRGEKLFFGSGTQLSVL.

At least ten counts were recorded for this clonotype. This chain joins TRBV3-1 and TRBJ2-5; TRBD1 is a possible D gene (6 bases). Germline-derived CDR1 and CDR2 are LGHDT and YNNKEL (reference sequence). Trimming removed 1 base at V and 5 bases at J, with 8 bases between. CDR3 size: 13 residues. CDR3 sequence: CASSQGTVETQYF. CDR3 nucleotide sequence: TGTGCCAGCAGCCAAGGGACAGTGGAGACCCAGTACTTC.

The J gene is TRBJ1-5, the V gene TRBV30, with D possibly matching TRBD1 (6 bases). Germline V lookup: CDR1 GTSNPN, CDR2 SVGIG (reference sequence). The CDR3 runs to 13 residues. V was pared by 2 bases and J by 5 bases, with 10 bases between. CDR3 DNA sequence: TGTGCCTGGAGTCGGGGGCCCGATCAGCCCCAGCATTTT. Translating gives CAWSRGPDQPQHF.

This clonotype has at least ten counts. Here the CDR3 DNA reads TGCGCCAGCACCCAGGGGACTAGCATCACCGGGGAGCTGTTTTTT. This sequence encodes CASTQGTSITGELFF. The chain recombines TRBV5-1 with TRBJ2-2, with 9 bases lining up with TRBD2. CDR3 length: 15 amino acids. The ends lost 6 bases at V and 4 bases at J; junction bases unmatched: 7. CDR1 and CDR2 (germline): SGHRS, YFSETQ.

This rearrangement joins TRBV12-3 or TRBV12-4 to TRBJ2-7, with 7 bases fitting TRBD2. The CDR3 consists of 14 residues. J was trimmed by 2 bases and V by 3 bases; bases with no gene match: 4. CDR3 protein: CASSFGLGTYEQYF. CDR3 coding DNA: TGTGCCAGCAGTTTTGGACTAGGGACCTACGAGCAGTACTTC.

This clonotype was found many times. J is TRBJ1-5 and V is TRBV6-1; D is unresolved. CDR1 and CDR2 from the germline V gene are MNHNS and SASEGT. The CDR3 sequence is 12 residues long. CDR3: CTVRDSNQPQHF. The CDR3, as DNA: TGTACCGTCCGGGATAGCAATCAGCCCCAGCATTTT.

At least ten counts were recorded for this clonotype. The chain recombines TRBV6-2 or TRBV6-3 with TRBJ1-1, with D possibly matching TRBD1 (5 bases). This CDR3 comprises 14 residues. V lost 2 bases and J 1 base, leaving 8 bases between the germline ends. Germline V gene lookup returns CDR1 MNHEY and CDR2 SVGEGT. The CDR3 nucleotides are TGTGCCAGCAGTTACGCCAGGGCGAACACTGAAGCTTTCTTT. It translates to CASSYARANTEAFF.

This clonotype occurred many times. V usage is TRBV6-5 and J usage is TRBJ1-2; the match to TRBD1 covers 7 bases. J lost 5 bases, V lost 2 bases, and 11 bases had no gene match. The CDR3 has 16 residues. Per the germline V gene, CDR1 is MNHEY and CDR2 is SVGAGI. The CDR3, as DNA: TGTGCCAGCAGTTACCTTCCCGGGACAGATCATTATGGCTACACCTTC. Protein: CASSYLPGTDHYGYTF.

Ten or more counts support this clonotype. This chain joins TRBV5-1 and TRBJ1-1; no clear D. V was clipped by 0 bases and J by 6 bases, with 15 bases between them. CDR1 is SGHRS, CDR2 YFSETQ, per germline. The CDR3 is 15 residues long. CDR3 in amino acids: CASSLESPGGSEAFF. CDR3 DNA sequence: TGCGCCAGCAGCTTGGAGAGTCCAGGTGGCTCTGAAGCTTTCTTT.

As concerns this clonotype: A read error is possible here, since a much larger clone lies one base away. The chain is built from TRBV24-1 and TRBJ2-7; D ambiguous. V lost 1 base, J lost 8 bases, and 8 bases lay in between. The germline gives CDR1 KGHDR, CDR2 SFDVKD. The CDR3 length is 12 residues. The DNA of the CDR3 is TGTGCCACCAGTGATTTTGGGGTCAAGCAGTACTTC. Its protein is CATSDFGVKQYF.

This clonotype occurred a few times. V gene TRBV7-8 combines with J gene TRBJ2-2; D remains unclear. Trimming left V 4 bases short and J 2 bases short, with 14 bases between. The V gene's germline CDR1 is SGHVS and CDR2 FQNEAQ. This CDR3 has 16 amino acids. CDR3 loop: CASSSSVMRNTGELFF. The CDR3, as DNA: TGTGCCAGCAGCTCGAGCGTAATGCGAAACACCGGGGAGCTGTTTTTT.

The J gene is TRBJ2-7, the V gene TRBV5-1; D gene uncertain. The CDR3 runs to 13 residues. Germline lookup yields CDR1 SGHRS and CDR2 YFSETQ. V was pared by 2 bases and J by 4 bases, with 10 bases between. CDR3: CASSFRASYEQYF. The CDR3 region has the DNA TGCGCCAGCAGCTTTCGGGCCTCGTACGAGCAGTACTTC.

This clonotype was seen repeatedly, ten times or more. This chain links TRBV2 with TRBJ1-5; D not resolved. Looked up from germline, CDR1 is SNHLY and CDR2 is FYNNEI. CDR3 length: 13 amino acids. Trimming stripped 5 bases from V and 2 bases from J, with 7 bases between. The CDR3, as DNA: TGTGCCAGCAGTTCAGACGGCAATCAGCCCCAGCATTTT. Its protein product is CASSSDGNQPQHF.

This clonotype was detected only a few times. In nucleotides, the CDR3 is TGTGCCAGCAGCCAAGGGACTACGGCGTCGGAGCAGTACTTC. Its translation: CASSQGTTASEQYF. This chain links TRBV14 with TRBJ2-7, with D possibly TRBD2 on 6 matching bases. Germline V lookup: CDR1 SGHDN, CDR2 FVKESK. V lost 1 base and J lost 7, with 14 bases in between. The CDR3 runs to 14 residues.

This clonotype was detected many times. The chain joins TRBV20-1 to TRBJ2-7, with D tentatively TRBD1 or TRBD2 (7 bases each). CDR1 is DFQATT and CDR2 is SNEGSKA in the germline V gene (reference sequence). Trimming removed 5 bases at V and 5 bases at J, with 19 bases between. CDR3 size: 14 residues. DNA of the CDR3: TGCAGTGCTTCCAGGGGGGGAGGGAGGCACGAGCAGTACTTC. Protein product: CSASRGGGRHEQYF.

The chain couples TRBV10-3 to TRBJ1-3; D is uncertain. The germline CDR1 and CDR2 sequences are ENHRY and SYGVKD. The length of the CDR3 is 13 residues. V dropped 11 bases and J dropped 1 base, with 12 bases sitting between them. Here the CDR3 reads CAYSRASGNTIYF. In DNA, the CDR3 is TGTGCCTACAGCAGAGCTTCTGGAAACACCATATATTTT.

This clonotype was observed at least ten times. V usage is TRBV12-3 or TRBV12-4 and J usage is TRBJ2-4, with unresolved D. The CDR3 is 12 residues long. The V end lost 5 bases, the J end lost 10 bases, and 12 bases lay between the germline ends. The chain's CDR3 is CASSLGHLIQYF. The CDR3 DNA is TGTGCCAGCAGTCTCGGTCACCTTATTCAGTACTTC.

In this sample, this clonotype turned up many times. This chain uses TRBV29-1 with TRBJ1-1; D possibly corresponds to TRBD1 (6 bases). CDR3 size: 13 residues. Germline V gene sequence: CDR1 SQVTM, CDR2 ANQGSEA. V lost 6 bases to trimming and J lost 2 bases, with 13 bases between them. As DNA, the CDR3 is TGCAGCGTGGGGGCATCTGCAAACACTGAAGCTTTCTTT. This sequence encodes CSVGASANTEAFF.

This clonotype was seen many times. V is TRBV2 and J is TRBJ1-1, with D uncertain. Germline CDR1 SNHLY, CDR2 FYNNEI. The CDR3 totals 11 residues. Trimming left V 3 bases short and J 11 bases short, with 10 bases between. CDR3 sequence reads: CASSETGQAFF. The CDR3 DNA sequence: TGTGCCAGCAGTGAGACGGGTCAGGCTTTCTTT.

This clonotype was seen many times. The genes are TRBV9 and TRBJ2-2; D possibly matches TRBD1 or TRBD2 (5 bases each). The germline V gene encodes CDR1 SGDLS and CDR2 YYNGEE. The V end lost 5 bases, the J end lost 0 bases, and 14 bases lay between the germline ends. The CDR3 covers 16 residues. CDR3 bases: TGTGCCAGCAGTGCCGGGGCTCGCGCGAACACCGGGGAGCTGTTTTTT. Amino acid sequence: CASSAGARANTGELFF.

This clonotype showed up many times. The J gene is TRBJ1-4, the V gene TRBV10-1; D is unresolved. The CDR3 runs 15 residues. V shed 5 bases and J shed 5 bases, with 15 bases lying between them. Germline CDR1 and CDR2: WNHNN and SYGVQD (reference sequence). CDR3 in amino acids: CASSRGWGANEKLFF. The CDR3 DNA reads as TGCGCCAGCAGTCGAGGTTGGGGAGCGAATGAAAAACTGTTTTTT.